The present T cell receptor beta chain was sequenced within a study of response to subunit inactivated influenza vaccine (dated by TCRdb to 2016 to 2018). Regarding the complete study: Deep quantitative T cell receptor repertoire profiling was used in the study to track responses to a trivalent subunit inactivated influenza vaccine.

CDR1 and CDR2, looked up from the germline V gene (reference sequence), are DFQATT and SNEGSKA. V is cut back by 7 bases and J by 5 bases, with 9 bases in the junction unmatched. The CDR3, from cysteine to phenylalanine, totals 13 residues. The DNA shown is the 39-base CDR3, in frame from base 1. Receptor amplification or capture employed RT-PCR. Sequencing was performed on an Illumina HiSeq 2500. Starting from the raw public reads, TCRdb applied fastp trimming at Q25, assembled clones with MiXCR and retained in-frame beta chains. Each entry merges the rows of one CDR3 protein and shows their most common DNA and genes. A total of hundreds of thousands of distinct CDR3 sequences appear in this sample, around 18% of them only once. Clones ranked in the top ten supply approximately 10% of the sample. Details on this clonotype: Its antigen has not been determined. There are no base qualities to consult, and no much larger clone falls within one base.

What the study reported, not specific to this receptor: The authors suggested that each seasonal influenza vaccination may recruit only a limited number of new T cells.

Sequences were derived from PBMCs from blood, sampled 5 days after vaccination. Recombination connected TRBV20-1 to TRBJ2-7, with TRBD2 identical over 9 junction bases. The TCR sequence derives from a man in his fifties who received an inactivated influenza vaccine. Donor details come from another sample of the same person, matched by shared clones. CDR3 protein: CSVPGTSNHEQYF. The bases are TGCAGTGTCCCCGGGACTAGCAACCACGAGCAGTACTTC.